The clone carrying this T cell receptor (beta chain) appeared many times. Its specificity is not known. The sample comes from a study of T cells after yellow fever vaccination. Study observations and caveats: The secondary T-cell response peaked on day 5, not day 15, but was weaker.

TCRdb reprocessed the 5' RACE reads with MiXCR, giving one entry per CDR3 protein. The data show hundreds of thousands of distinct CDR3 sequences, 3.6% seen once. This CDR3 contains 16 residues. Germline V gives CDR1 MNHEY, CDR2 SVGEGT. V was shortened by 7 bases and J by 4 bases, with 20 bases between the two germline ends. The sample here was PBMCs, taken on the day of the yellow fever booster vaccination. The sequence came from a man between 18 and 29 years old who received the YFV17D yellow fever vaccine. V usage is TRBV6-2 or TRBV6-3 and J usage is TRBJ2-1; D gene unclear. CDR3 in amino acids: CASKSTPMPRYNEQFF. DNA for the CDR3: TGTGCCAGCAAGTCTACGCCTATGCCTAGATACAATGAGCAGTTCTTC.